Listed below are T cell receptor beta chains from one sample, sequenced in a study of control samples from healthy donors and cancer patients. Clones were read by immunoSEQ multiplex PCR, and TCRdb kept only the in-frame ones, dropping some. This table has some 82,000 clones, 80% to 90% appearing once. Source material: PBMCs. These receptors all stem from a man in his sixties with head and neck cancer. Each CDR3 is given with its conserved first and last residue. The D gene is left open where the match is weak. Size is stated for part of the rows, as once, few or many counts, or as a class when the clone is expanded.

TRBV6-5	TRBJ2-3	NA	NA	CASRVQGGTDTQYF	TGTGCCAGCAGGGTACAAGGGGGCACAGATACGCAGTATTTT
TRBV18	TRBJ2-7	NA	TRBD2	CASSQTSGYYEQYF	TGTGCCAGCTCGCAGACTAGCGGCTACTACGAGCAGTACTTC
TRBV6-5	TRBJ2-1	NA	TRBD2	CVTSGDNEQFF	TGTGTTACTAGCGGAGACAATGAGCAGTTCTTC
TRBV5-4	TRBJ2-2	NA	NA	CASSRPGGQTGELFF	TGTGCCAGCAGCCGCCCCGGGGGGCAAACCGGGGAGCTGTTTTTT
TRBV5-1	TRBJ1-2	once	NA	CASSLDQGNYGYTF	TGCGCCAGCAGCTTGGATCAGGGAAACTATGGCTACACCTTC
TRBV5-8	TRBJ2-1	few	TRBD2	CASSLRGTSGHNEQFF	TGTGCCAGCAGCTTGAGGGGGACTAGCGGACACAATGAGCAGTTCTTC
TRBV5-1	TRBJ2-1	NA	TRBD2	CASSLGGASGADEQFF	TGCGCCAGCAGCTTGGGAGGGGCTAGCGGGGCGGATGAGCAGTTCTTC
TRBV2	TRBJ2-1	NA	TRBD1	CASSDDRGLIRYNEQFF	TGTGCCAGCAGCGATGACAGGGGGCTTATTCGCTACAATGAGCAGTTCTTC
TRBV27	TRBJ2-7	NA	TRBD1	CASSPRTGSSYEQYF	TGTGCCAGCAGCCCTAGGACAGGGAGCTCCTACGAGCAGTACTTC
TRBV11-2	TRBJ1-4	few	TRBD1	CASSDNTGGFNEKLFF	TGTGCCAGCAGCGATAATACAGGGGGCTTTAATGAAAAACTGTTTTTT
TRBV29-1	TRBJ2-7	NA	NA	CSVEGAGGYEQYF	TGCAGCGTTGAAGGTGCTGGAGGCTACGAGCAGTACTTC
TRBV27	TRBJ2-6	NA	NA	CASGLGVAGANVLTF	TGTGCCAGCGGACTTGGGGTTGCCGGGGCCAACGTCCTGACTTTC
TRBV12-3/TRBV12-4	TRBJ1-1	few	NA	CASIRTLNTEAFF	TGTGCCAGCATTAGGACCCTTAACACTGAAGCTTTCTTT
TRBV29-1	TRBJ2-7	NA	TRBD2	CSVRVGTTYEQYF	TGCAGCGTCCGGGTCGGGACTACCTACGAGCAGTACTTC
TRBV19	TRBJ2-3	few	NA	CASSIVTQSDTQYF	TGTGCCAGTAGTATAGTGACTCAATCAGATACGCAGTATTTT
TRBV2	TRBJ2-5	NA	NA	CASSVRQRETQYF	TGTGCCAGCAGTGTCCGGCAGCGGGAGACCCAGTACTTC
TRBV5-6	TRBJ1-2	once	TRBD1	CASGRQGHGYTF	TGTGCCAGCGGGAGACAGGGTCATGGCTACACCTTC
TRBV29-1	TRBJ1-1	NA	TRBD1	CSVRYRGDMNTEAFF	TGCAGCGTCAGATACAGGGGTGACATGAACACTGAAGCTTTCTTT
TRBV7-9	TRBJ2-7	NA	NA	CASSLAGTGRLNEQYF	TGTGCCAGCAGCTTAGCGGGTACGGGGCGGCTCAACGAGCAGTACTTC
TRBV7-9	TRBJ1-6	few	NA	CASSLGAGSPLHF	TGTGCCAGCAGCTTAGGAGCGGGCTCACCCCTCCACTTT
TRBV28	TRBJ2-4	NA	NA	CASSFQRTNIQYF	TGTGCCAGCAGTTTTCAGAGGACTAACATTCAGTACTTC
TRBV18	TRBJ2-1	NA	NA	CASSPMNTRYNEQFF	TGTGCCAGCTCACCAATGAACACCCGCTACAATGAGCAGTTCTTC
TRBV6-1	TRBJ1-1	NA	NA	CASSEAGWGEAFF	TGTGCCAGCAGTGAAGCTGGATGGGGTGAAGCTTTCTTT
TRBV6-5	TRBJ2-7	NA	TRBD2	CASRGLAGDYEQYF	TGTGCCAGCAGGGGACTAGCGGGAGATTACGAGCAGTACTTC
TRBV18	TRBJ2-7	NA	NA	CASSGGHDEQYF	TGTGCCAGCTCGGGGGGACACGACGAGCAGTACTTC
TRBV6-5	TRBJ2-7	NA	NA	CASSYGKGLGQYF	TGTGCCAGCAGTTATGGGAAAGGGTTGGGGCAGTACTTC
TRBV12-3/TRBV12-4	TRBJ2-3	NA	NA	CASSFKDTQYF	TGTGCCAGCAGTTTTAAGGATACGCAGTATTTT
TRBV10-3	TRBJ2-5	NA	NA	CAIGGDQETQYF	TGTGCCATCGGTGGTGATCAGGAGACCCAGTACTTC
TRBV18	TRBJ2-1	once	TRBD1	CASSLLQGWVNEQFF	TGTGCCAGCTCACTATTACAGGGGTGGGTCAATGAGCAGTTCTTC
TRBV7-9	TRBJ1-5	NA	TRBD1	CASNRGDQPQHF	TGTGCCAGCAACAGGGGAGATCAGCCCCAGCATTTT
TRBV7-8	TRBJ1-2	few	NA	CASSPGRRARYGYTF	TGTGCCAGCAGCCCCGGGCGGCGGGCGCGGTATGGCTACACCTTC
TRBV19	TRBJ2-7	NA	NA	CASSTTGSYEQYF	TGTGCCAGTAGTACGACAGGCTCCTACGAGCAGTACTTC
TRBV10-1	TRBJ1-1	NA	NA	CASSEGWGRNTEAFF	TGCGCCAGCAGTGAGGGGTGGGGGCGGAACACTGAAGCTTTCTTT
TRBV5-1	TRBJ2-7	NA	NA	CASSPRPYEQYF	TGCGCCAGCAGCCCCCGACCCTACGAGCAGTACTTC
TRBV29-1	TRBJ2-7	NA	NA	CSVRISSYEQYF	TGCAGCGTTAGGATAAGCTCCTACGAGCAGTACTTC
TRBV3-1/TRBV3-2	TRBJ1-1	NA	NA	CASSQGPQGRGTEAFF	TGTGCCAGCAGCCAAGGTCCACAGGGTAGGGGCACTGAAGCTTTCTTT
TRBV5-1	TRBJ2-1	NA	NA	CASSLGGLWDNEQFF	TGCGCCAGCAGCTTGGGAGGGTTGTGGGACAATGAGCAGTTCTTC